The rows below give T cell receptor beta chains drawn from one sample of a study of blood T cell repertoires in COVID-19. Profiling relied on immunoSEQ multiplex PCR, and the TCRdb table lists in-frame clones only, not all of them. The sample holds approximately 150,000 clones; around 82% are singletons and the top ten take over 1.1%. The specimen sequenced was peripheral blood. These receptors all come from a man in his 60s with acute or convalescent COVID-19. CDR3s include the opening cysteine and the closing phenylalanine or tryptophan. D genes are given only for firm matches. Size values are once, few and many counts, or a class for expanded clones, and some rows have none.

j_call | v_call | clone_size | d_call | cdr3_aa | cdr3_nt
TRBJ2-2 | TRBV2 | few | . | CASRPGTWNTGELFF | TGTGCCAGCAGGCCCGGGACTTGGAACACCGGGGAGCTGTTTTTT
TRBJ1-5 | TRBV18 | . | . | CASSQEQGNQPQHF | TGTGCCAGCTCACAGGAACAGGGCAATCAGCCCCAGCATTTT
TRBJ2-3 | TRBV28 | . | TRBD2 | CASSSPKAGGTDTQYF | TGTGCCAGCAGTTCCCCCAAGGCGGGGGGCACAGATACGCAGTATTTT
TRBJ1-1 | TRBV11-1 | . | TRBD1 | CASSLGTGAIGEAFF | TGTGCCAGCAGCTTAGGGACAGGGGCCATTGGGGAAGCTTTCTTT
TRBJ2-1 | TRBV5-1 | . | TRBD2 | CASSSGLAGGPNNEQFF | TGCGCCAGCAGCTCGGGACTAGCGGGGGGGCCCAACAATGAGCAGTTCTTC
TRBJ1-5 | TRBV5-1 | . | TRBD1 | CASSLGGTGHNQPQHF | TGCGCCAGCAGCTTGGGGGGGACAGGGCACAATCAGCCCCAGCATTTT
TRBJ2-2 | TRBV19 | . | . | CATPSIRGNTGELFF | TGTGCCACCCCCAGTATCAGGGGGAACACCGGGGAGCTGTTTTTT
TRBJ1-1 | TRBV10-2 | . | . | CASSDTDNGAFF | TGCGCCAGCAGTGATACTGACAATGGAGCTTTCTTT
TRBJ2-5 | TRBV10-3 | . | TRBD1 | CAITGTEKETQYF | TGTGCCATCACCGGGACAGAAAAAGAGACCCAGTACTTC
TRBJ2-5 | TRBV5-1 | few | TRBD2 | CASSLAGGGGARETQYF | TGCGCCAGCAGCTTGGCCGGTGGCGGGGGGGCTCGAGAGACCCAGTACTTC
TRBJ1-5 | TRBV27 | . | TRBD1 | CASRPDRGIEPQHF | TGTGCCAGCAGGCCTGACAGGGGAATTGAGCCCCAGCATTTT
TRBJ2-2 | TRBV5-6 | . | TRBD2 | CASSQGLAGGTGELFF | TGTGCCAGCAGCCAGGGACTAGCGGGAGGAACCGGGGAGCTGTTTTTT
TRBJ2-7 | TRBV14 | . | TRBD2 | CASSRGTSAGEQYF | TGTGCCAGCAGCCGCGGGACTAGCGCTGGCGAGCAGTACTTC
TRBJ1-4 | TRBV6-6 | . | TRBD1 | CASSYRDSREKLFF | TGTGCCAGCAGTTACCGGGACAGCCGGGAAAAACTGTTTTTT
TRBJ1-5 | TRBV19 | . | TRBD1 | CASSPPTGTGISNQPQHF | TGTGCCAGCTCGCCCCCGACCGGGACAGGAATTAGCAATCAGCCCCAGCATTTT
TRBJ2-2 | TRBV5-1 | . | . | CASSLMGADTGELFF | TGCGCCAGCAGCTTGATGGGGGCGGACACCGGGGAGCTGTTTTTT
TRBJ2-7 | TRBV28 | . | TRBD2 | CASSLGGGKPYEQYF | TGTGCCAGCAGTTTGGGGGGGGGTAAACCCTACGAGCAGTACTTC
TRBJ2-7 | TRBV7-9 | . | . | CASSPDSHSPEQYF | TGTGCCAGCAGTCCGGACAGCCACTCGCCCGAGCAGTACTTC
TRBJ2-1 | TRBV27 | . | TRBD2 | CASSLYSRTSGGAGEQFF | TGTGCCAGCAGTTTATACTCCAGGACTAGCGGGGGGGCCGGTGAGCAGTTCTTC
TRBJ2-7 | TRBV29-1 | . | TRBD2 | CSVYLAGGSYEQYF | TGCAGCGTATACCTAGCGGGGGGTTCCTACGAGCAGTACTTC
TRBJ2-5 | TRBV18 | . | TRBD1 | CASSRGQGETQYF | TGTGCCAGCTCACGAGGACAGGGGGAGACCCAGTACTTC
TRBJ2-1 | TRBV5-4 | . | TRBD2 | CASSSGLAGNEQFF | TGTGCCAGCAGCTCTGGACTAGCCGGTAATGAGCAGTTCTTC
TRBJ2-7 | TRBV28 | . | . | CASSTGQSIKQYF | TGTGCCAGCAGCACTGGACAGAGCATCAAGCAGTACTTC
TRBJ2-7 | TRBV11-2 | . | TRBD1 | CASSKKTGVEQYF | TGTGCCAGCAGCAAAAAAACAGGGGTCGAGCAGTACTTC
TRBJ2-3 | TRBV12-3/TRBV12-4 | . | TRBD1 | CASMRGPGDTQYF | TGTGCCAGCATGAGGGGGCCGGGAGATACGCAGTATTTT
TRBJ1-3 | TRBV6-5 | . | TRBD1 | CASGTAPGNTIYF | TGTGCCTCGGGGACAGCTCCTGGAAACACCATATATTTT
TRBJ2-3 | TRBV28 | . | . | CASSSTTDTQYF | TGTGCCAGCAGTTCGACTACAGATACGCAGTATTTT
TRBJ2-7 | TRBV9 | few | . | CASSVAASTSPDEQYF | TGTGCCAGCAGCGTAGCGGCTAGCACCTCCCCGGACGAGCAGTACTTC